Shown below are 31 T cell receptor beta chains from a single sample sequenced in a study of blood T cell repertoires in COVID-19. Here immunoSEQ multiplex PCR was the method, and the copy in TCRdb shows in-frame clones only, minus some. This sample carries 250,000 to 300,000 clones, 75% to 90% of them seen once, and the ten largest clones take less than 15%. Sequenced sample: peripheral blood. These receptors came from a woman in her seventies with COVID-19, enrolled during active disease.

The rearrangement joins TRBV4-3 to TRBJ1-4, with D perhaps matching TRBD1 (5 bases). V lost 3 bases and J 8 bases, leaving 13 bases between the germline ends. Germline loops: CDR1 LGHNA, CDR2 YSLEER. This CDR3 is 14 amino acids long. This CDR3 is CASSQGVGREKLFF. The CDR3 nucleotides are TGCGCCAGCAGCCAGGGGGTAGGGAGGGAAAAACTGTTTTTT.

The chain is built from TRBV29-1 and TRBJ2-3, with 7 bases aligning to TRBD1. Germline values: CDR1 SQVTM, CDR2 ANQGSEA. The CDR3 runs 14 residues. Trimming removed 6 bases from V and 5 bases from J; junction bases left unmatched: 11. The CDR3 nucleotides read TGCAGCGTGCCCGGGACAGTTTTTATAGATACGCAGTATTTT. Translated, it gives CSVPGTVFIDTQYF.

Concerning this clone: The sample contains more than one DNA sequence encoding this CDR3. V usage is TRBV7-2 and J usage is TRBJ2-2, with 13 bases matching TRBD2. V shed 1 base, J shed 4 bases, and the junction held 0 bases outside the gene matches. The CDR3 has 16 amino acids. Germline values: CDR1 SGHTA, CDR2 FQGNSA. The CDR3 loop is CASSLGLAGGTGELFF. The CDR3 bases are TGTGCCAGCAGCTTAGGACTAGCGGGGGGCACCGGGGAGCTGTTTTTT.

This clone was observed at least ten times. In nucleotides, the CDR3 is TGTGCCAGCAGTGCCGGGACTAGCGGGTCCCTCACCGGGGAGCTGTTTTTT. Translation: CASSAGTSGSLTGELFF. The rearrangement links TRBV2 to TRBJ2-2, with 12 bases matching TRBD2. This CDR3 is 17 amino acids long. The germline gives CDR1 SNHLY, CDR2 FYNNEI. The V and J ends lost 4 bases and 4 bases, in that order; junction bases with no gene match: 7.

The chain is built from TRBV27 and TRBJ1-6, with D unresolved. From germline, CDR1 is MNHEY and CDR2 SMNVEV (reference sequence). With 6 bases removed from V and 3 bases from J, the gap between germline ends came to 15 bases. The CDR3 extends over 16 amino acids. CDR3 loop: CASSPTPPRYNSPLHF. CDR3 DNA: TGTGCCAGCAGCCCTACCCCCCCACGCTATAATTCACCCCTCCACTTT.

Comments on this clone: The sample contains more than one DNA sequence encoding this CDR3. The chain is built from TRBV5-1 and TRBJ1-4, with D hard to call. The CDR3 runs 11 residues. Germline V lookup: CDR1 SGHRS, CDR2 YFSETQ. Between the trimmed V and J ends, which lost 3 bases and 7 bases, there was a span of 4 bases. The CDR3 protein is CASSSGEKLFF. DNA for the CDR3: TGCGCCAGCAGCTCCGGTGAAAAACTGTTTTTT. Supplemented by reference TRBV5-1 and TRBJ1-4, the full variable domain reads KAGVTQTPRYLIKTRGQQVTLSCSPISGHRSVSWYQQTPGQGLQFLFEYFSETQRNKGNFPGRFSGRQFSNSRSEMNVSTLELGDSALYLCASSSGEKLFFGSGTQLSVL.

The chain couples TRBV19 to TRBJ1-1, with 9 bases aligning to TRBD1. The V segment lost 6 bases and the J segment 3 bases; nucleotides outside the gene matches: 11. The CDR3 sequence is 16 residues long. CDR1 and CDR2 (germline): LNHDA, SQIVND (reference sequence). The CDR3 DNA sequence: TGTGCCAGTAGAAAGGGACAGGGAGTCTTCGACACTGAAGCTTTCTTT. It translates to CASRKGQGVFDTEAFF.

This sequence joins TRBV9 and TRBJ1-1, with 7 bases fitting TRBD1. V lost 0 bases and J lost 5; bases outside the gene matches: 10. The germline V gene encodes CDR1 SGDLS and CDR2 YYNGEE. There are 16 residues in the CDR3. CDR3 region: CASSVVAGGSSTEAFF. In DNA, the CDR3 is TGTGCCAGCAGCGTAGTGGCAGGGGGATCGAGTACTGAAGCTTTCTTT. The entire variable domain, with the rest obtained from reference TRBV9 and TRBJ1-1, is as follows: DSGVTQTPKHLITATGQRVTLRCSPRSGDLSVYWYQQSLDQGLQFLIQYYNGEERAKGNILERFSAQQFPDLHSELNLSSLELGDSALYFCASSVVAGGSSTEAFFGQGTRLTVV.

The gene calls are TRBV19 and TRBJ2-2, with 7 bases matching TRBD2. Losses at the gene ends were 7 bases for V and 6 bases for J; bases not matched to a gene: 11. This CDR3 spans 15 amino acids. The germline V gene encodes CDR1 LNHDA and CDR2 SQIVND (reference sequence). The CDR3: CASTQREGRAGELFF. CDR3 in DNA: TGTGCCAGTACCCAGAGGGAGGGTAGGGCCGGGGAGCTGTTTTTT.

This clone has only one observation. In DNA form, the CDR3 reads TGTGCCAGCAGTTACTCGACAGCTATGAACACTGAAGCTTTCTTT. The encoded protein is CASSYSTAMNTEAFF. The gene calls are TRBV6-6 and TRBJ1-1, with D tentatively TRBD1 (5 bases). The CDR3 covers 15 residues. V was pared by 0 bases and J by 0 bases, with 8 bases between. CDR1 is MNHNY, CDR2 SVGAGI, per germline (reference sequence).

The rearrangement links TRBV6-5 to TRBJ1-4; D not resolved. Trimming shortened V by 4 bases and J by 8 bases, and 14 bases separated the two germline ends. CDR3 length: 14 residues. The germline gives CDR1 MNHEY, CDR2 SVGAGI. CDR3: CASSLEVRGEKLFF. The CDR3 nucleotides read TGTGCCAGCAGTTTGGAAGTCCGCGGGGAAAAACTGTTTTTT.

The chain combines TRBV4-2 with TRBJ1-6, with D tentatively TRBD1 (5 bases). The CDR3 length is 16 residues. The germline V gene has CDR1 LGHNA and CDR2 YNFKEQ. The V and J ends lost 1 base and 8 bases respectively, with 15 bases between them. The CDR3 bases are TGTGCCAGCAGCCAAGGGGGGGGGATAATGTATTCACCCCTCCACTTT. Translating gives CASSQGGGIMYSPLHF.

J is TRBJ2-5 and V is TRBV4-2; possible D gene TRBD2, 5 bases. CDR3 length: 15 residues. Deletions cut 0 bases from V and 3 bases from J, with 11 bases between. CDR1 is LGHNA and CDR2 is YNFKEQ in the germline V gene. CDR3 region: CASSQEGLSEETQYF. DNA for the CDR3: TGTGCCAGCAGCCAAGAAGGACTCTCGGAAGAGACCCAGTACTTC.

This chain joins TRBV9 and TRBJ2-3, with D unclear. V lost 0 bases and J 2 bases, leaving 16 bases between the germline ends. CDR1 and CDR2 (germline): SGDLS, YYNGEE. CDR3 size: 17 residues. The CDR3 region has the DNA TGTGCCAGCAGCGTAGAATTGTCCTTAATTTCCACAGATACGCAGTATTTT. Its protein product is CASSVELSLISTDTQYF.

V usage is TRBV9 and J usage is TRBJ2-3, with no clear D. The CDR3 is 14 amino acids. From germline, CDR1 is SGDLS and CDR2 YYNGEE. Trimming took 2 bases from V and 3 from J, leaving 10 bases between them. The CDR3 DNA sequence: TGTGCCAGCAGCGTGGCAGGTGCGACAGATACGCAGTATTTT. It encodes CASSVAGATDTQYF.

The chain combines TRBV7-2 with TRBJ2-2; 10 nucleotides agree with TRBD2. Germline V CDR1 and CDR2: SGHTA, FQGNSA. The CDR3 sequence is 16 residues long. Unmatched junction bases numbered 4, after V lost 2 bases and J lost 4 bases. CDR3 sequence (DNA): TGTGCCAGCAGCTTACGTAGCGGGGGGCCCACCGGGGAGCTGTTTTTT. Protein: CASSLRSGGPTGELFF.

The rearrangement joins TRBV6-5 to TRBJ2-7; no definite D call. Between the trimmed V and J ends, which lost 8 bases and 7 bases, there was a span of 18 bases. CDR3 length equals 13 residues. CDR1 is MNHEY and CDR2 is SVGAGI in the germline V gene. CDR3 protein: CASDSPTFREQYF. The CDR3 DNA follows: TGTGCCAGCGATAGCCCAACGTTTAGGGAGCAGTACTTC.

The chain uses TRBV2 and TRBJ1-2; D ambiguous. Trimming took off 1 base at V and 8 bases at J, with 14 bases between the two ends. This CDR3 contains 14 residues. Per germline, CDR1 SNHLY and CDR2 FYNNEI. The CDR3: CASSEVGNRGGYTF. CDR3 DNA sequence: TGTGCCAGCAGTGAAGTAGGGAATCGAGGGGGCTACACCTTC.

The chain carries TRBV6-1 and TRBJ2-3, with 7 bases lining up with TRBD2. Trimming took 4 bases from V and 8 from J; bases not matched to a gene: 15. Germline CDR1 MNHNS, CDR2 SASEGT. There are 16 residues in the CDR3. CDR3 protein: CASSGGDWGGPGTQYF. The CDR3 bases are TGTGCCAGCAGTGGCGGGGACTGGGGAGGGCCAGGTACGCAGTATTTT.

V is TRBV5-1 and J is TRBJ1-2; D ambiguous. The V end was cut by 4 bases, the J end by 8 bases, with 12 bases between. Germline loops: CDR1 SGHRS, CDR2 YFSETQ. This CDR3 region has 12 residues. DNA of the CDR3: TGCGCCAGCAGCCCCCCCGGGTACGGCTACACCTTC. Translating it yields CASSPPGYGYTF.

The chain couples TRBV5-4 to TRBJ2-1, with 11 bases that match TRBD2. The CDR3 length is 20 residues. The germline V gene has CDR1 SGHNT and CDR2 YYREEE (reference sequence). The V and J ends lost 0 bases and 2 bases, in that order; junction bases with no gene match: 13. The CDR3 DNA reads TGTGCCAGCAGCTTGGGAAGTATGTTCGGACTAGCGGGCCCCTACAATGAGCAGTTCTTC. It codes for CASSLGSMFGLAGPYNEQFF.

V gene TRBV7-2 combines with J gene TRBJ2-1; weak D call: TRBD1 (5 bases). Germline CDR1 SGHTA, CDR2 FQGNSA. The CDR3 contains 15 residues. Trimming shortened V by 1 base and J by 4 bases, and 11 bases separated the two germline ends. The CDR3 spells CASSLVGVGYNEQFF. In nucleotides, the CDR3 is TGTGCCAGCAGCTTAGTAGGGGTGGGGTACAATGAGCAGTTCTTC. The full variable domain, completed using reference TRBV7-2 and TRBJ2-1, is GAGVSQSPSNKVTEKGKDVELRCDPISGHTALYWYRQSLGQGLEFLIYFQGNSAPDKSGLPSDRFSAERTGGSVSTLTIQRTQQEDSAVYLCASSLVGVGYNEQFFGPGTRLTVL.

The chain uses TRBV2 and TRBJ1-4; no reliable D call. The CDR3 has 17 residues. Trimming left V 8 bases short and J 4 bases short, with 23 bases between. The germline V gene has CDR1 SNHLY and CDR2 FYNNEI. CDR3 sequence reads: CASQSRGGREVNEKLFF. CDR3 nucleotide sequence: TGTGCCAGCCAAAGTCGGGGAGGCAGAGAGGTTAATGAAAAACTGTTTTTT.

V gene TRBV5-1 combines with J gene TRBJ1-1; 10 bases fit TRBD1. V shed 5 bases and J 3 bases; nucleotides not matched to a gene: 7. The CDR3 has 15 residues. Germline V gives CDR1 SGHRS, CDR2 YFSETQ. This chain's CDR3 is CASRGDRGLDTEAFF. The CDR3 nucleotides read TGCGCCAGCAGAGGTGACAGGGGGCTTGACACTGAAGCTTTCTTT.

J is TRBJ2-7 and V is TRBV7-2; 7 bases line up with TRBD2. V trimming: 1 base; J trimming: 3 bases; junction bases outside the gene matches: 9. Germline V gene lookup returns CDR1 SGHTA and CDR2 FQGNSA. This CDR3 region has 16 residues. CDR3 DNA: TGTGCCAGCAGCTTAGGACCACGCGGGGAGGGCTACGAGCAGTACTTC. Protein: CASSLGPRGEGYEQYF.

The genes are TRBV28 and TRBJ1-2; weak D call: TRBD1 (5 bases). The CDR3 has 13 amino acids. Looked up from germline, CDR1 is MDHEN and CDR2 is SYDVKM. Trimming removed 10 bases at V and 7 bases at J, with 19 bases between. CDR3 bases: TGTGCCATCACTCTAGGGGAAATGGGTGGCTACACCTTC. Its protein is CAITLGEMGGYTF.

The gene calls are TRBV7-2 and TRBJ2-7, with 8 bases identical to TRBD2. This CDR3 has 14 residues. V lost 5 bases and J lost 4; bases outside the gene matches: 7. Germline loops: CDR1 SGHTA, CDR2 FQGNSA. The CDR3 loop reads CASSPPGLGYEQYF. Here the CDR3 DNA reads TGTGCCAGCAGCCCCCCGGGACTAGGGTACGAGCAGTACTTC. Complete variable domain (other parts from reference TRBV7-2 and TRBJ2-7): GAGVSQSPSNKVTEKGKDVELRCDPISGHTALYWYRQSLGQGLEFLIYFQGNSAPDKSGLPSDRFSAERTGGSVSTLTIQRTQQEDSAVYLCASSPPGLGYEQYFGPGTRLTVT.

The CDR3 DNA reads TGTGCCAGCAGCCCCGGGGACAGGGGAATCGTCTACACCTTC. The encoded protein is CASSPGDRGIVYTF. The rearrangement uses TRBV6-5 and TRBJ1-2; the match to TRBD1 covers 10 bases. The germline V gene encodes CDR1 MNHEY and CDR2 SVGAGI. CDR3 length equals 14 residues. V trimming: 6 bases; J trimming: 10 bases; junction bases outside the gene matches: 11.

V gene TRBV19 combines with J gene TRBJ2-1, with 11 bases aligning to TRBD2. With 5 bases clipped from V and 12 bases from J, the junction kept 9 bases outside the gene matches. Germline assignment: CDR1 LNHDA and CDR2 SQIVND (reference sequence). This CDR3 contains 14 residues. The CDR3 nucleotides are TGTGCCAGTAGTCCTCTCTCCACTAGCGGGGGGCAGTTCTTC. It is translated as CASSPLSTSGGQFF.

CDR3 coding DNA: TGCGCCAGCAGCTCGGCGGAGCGCGGGCTCCATGAGCAGTTCTTC. It specifies CASSSAERGLHEQFF. V is TRBV5-1 and J is TRBJ2-1; TRBD2 is a possible D gene (5 bases). Germline-derived CDR1 and CDR2 are SGHRS and YFSETQ. Trimming left V 3 bases short and J 8 bases short, with 18 bases between. The CDR3 is 15 amino acids.

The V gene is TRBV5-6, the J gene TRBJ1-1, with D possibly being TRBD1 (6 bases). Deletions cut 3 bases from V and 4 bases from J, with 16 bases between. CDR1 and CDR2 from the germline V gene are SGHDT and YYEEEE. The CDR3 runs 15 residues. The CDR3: CASSSIRQGSTEAFF. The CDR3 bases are TGTGCCAGCAGCTCGATAAGGCAGGGGAGCACTGAAGCTTTCTTT.